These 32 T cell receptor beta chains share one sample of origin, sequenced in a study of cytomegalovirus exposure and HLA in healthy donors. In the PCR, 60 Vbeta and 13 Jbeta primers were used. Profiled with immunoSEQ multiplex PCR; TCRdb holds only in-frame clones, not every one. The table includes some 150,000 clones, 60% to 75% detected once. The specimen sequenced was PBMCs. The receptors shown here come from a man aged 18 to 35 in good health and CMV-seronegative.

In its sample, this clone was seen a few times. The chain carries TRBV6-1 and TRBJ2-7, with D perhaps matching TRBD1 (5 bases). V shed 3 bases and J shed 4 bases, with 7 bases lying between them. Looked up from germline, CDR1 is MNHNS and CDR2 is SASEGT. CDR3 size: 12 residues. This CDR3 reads CASSETEYEQYF. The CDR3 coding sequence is TGTGCCAGCAGTGAGACAGAATACGAGCAGTACTTC.

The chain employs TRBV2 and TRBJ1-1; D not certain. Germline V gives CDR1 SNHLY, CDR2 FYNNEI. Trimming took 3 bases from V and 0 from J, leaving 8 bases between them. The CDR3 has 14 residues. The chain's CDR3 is CASSENRLNTEAFF. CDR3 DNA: TGTGCCAGCAGTGAGAACAGACTGAACACTGAAGCTTTCTTT.

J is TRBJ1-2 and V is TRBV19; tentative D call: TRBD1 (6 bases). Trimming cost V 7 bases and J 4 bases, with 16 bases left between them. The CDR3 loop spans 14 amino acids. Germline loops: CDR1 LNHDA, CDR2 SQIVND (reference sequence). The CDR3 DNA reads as TGTGCCAGTACCAACGGACAGCTAATCTATGGCTACACCTTC. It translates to CASTNGQLIYGYTF.

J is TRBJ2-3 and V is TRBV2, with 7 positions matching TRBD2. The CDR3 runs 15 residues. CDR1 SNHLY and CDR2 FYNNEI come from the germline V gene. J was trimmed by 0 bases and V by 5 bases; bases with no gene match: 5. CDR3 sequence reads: CASSLQAGSTDTQYF. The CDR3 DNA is TGTGCCAGCAGTCTGCAAGCGGGGAGCACAGATACGCAGTATTTT.

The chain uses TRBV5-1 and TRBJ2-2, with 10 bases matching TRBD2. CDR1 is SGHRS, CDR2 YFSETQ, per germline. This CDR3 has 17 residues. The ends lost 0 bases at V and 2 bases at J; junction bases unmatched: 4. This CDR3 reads CASSLGSGGLNTGELFF. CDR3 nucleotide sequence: TGCGCCAGCAGCTTGGGTAGCGGGGGGCTCAACACCGGGGAGCTGTTTTTT.

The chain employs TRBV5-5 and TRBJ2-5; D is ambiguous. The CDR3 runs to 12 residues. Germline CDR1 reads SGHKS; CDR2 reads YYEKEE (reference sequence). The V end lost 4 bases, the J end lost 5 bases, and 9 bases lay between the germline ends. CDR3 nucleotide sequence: TGTGCCAGCAGCCAGGATGTCGAGACCCAGTACTTC. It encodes CASSQDVETQYF.

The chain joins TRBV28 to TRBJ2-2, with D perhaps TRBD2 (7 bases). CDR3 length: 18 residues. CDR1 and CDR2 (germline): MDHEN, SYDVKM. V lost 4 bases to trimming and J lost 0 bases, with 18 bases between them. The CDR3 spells CASSSGLRGRTNTGELFF. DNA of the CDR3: TGTGCCAGCAGTTCGGGGCTGCGGGGGCGCACGAACACCGGGGAGCTGTTTTTT.

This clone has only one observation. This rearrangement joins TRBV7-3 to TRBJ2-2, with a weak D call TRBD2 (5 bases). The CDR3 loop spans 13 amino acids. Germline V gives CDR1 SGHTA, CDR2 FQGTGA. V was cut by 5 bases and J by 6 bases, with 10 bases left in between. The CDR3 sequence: CASSPLGAGELFF. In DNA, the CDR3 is TGTGCCAGCAGCCCACTCGGGGCCGGGGAGCTGTTTTTT.

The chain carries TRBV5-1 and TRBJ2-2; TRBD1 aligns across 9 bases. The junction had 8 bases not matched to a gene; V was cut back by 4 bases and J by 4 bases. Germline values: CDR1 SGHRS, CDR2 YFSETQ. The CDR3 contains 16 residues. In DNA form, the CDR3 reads TGCGCCAGCAGCCGTGGGACAGGGCAGAGCACCGGGGAGCTGTTTTTT. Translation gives CASSRGTGQSTGELFF.

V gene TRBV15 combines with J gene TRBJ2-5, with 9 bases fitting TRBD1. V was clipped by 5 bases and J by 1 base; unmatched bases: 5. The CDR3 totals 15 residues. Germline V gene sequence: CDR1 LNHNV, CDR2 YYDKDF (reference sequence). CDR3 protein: CATSGMTGGQETQYF. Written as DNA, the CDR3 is TGTGCCACCAGCGGAATGACAGGGGGCCAAGAGACCCAGTACTTC.

CDR3 coding DNA: TGTGCCATGGGACAGGGGCTGATGATGGGGACTGAAGCTTTCTTT. Its translation is CAMGQGLMMGTEAFF. The V gene is TRBV6-1, the J gene TRBJ1-1, with 10 bases fitting TRBD1. V shed 10 bases, J shed 5 bases, and the junction held 13 bases outside the gene matches. Germline V gene data show CDR1 as MNHNS and CDR2 as SASEGT. The CDR3 loop spans 15 amino acids.

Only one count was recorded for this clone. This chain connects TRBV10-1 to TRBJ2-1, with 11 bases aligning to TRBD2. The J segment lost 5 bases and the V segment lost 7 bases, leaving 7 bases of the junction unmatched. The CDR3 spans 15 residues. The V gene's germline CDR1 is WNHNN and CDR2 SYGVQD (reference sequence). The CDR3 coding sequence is TGCGCCAGCACTGCTAGCGGGGGGTACCACAATGAGCAGTTCTTC. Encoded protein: CASTASGGYHNEQFF.

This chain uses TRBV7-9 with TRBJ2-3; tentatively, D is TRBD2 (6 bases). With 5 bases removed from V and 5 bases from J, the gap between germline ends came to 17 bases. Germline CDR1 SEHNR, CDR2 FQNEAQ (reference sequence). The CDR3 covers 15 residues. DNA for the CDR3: TGTGCCAGCAGCGCCCGCCTGGAGGGACGAGATACGCAGTATTTT. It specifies CASSARLEGRDTQYF.

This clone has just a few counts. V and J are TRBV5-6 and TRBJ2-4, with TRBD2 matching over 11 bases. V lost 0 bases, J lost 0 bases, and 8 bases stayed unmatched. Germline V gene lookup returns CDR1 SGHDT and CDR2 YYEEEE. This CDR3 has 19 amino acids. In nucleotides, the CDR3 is TGTGCCAGCAGCTTGGCGGCTAGCGGGGGGCTACTAGCCAAAAACATTCAGTACTTC. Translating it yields CASSLAASGGLLAKNIQYF.

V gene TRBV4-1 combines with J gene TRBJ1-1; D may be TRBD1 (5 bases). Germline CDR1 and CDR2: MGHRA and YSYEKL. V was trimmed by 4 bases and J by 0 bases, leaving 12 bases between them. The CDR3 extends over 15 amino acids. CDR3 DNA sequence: TGCGCCAGCAGCCGTGGCGGGGGGTTGAACACTGAAGCTTTCTTT. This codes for CASSRGGGLNTEAFF.

The CDR3 region has the DNA TGTGCCAGCAGATATGCACCCGGACTAGCGGGGGGGCAAAATACGCAGTATTTT. Its translation: CASRYAPGLAGGQNTQYF. This chain uses TRBV2 with TRBJ2-3; 15 nucleotides line up with TRBD2. CDR3 length: 18 residues. The trim removed 6 bases at V and 7 bases at J, leaving 14 bases unmatched. CDR1 SNHLY and CDR2 FYNNEI come from the germline V gene.

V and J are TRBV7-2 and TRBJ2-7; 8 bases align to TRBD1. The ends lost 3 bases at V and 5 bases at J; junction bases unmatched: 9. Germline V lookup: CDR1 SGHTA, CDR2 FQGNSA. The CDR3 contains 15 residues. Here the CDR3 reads CASSFSRGQGHEQYF. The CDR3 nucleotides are TGTGCCAGCAGCTTTTCCCGCGGACAGGGCCACGAGCAGTACTTC.

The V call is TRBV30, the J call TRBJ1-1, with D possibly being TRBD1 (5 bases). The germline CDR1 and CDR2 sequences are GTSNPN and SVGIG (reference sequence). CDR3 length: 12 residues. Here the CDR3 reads CARGTPNTEAFF. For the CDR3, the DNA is TGTGCAAGAGGGACTCCCAACACTGAAGCTTTCTTT.

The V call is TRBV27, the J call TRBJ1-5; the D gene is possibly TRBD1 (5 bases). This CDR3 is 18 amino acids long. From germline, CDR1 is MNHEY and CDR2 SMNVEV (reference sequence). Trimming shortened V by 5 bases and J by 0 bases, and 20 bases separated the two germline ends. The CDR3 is CASSPQRGGVNSNQPQHF. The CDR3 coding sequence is TGTGCCAGCAGTCCCCAACGAGGAGGGGTTAATAGCAATCAGCCCCAGCATTTT.

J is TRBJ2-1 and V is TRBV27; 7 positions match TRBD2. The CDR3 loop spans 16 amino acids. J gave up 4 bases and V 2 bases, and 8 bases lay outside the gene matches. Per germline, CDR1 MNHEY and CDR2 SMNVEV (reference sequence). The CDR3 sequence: CASSLVGGGVYNEQFF. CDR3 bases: TGTGCCAGCAGTTTAGTTGGCGGGGGTGTATACAATGAGCAGTTCTTC.

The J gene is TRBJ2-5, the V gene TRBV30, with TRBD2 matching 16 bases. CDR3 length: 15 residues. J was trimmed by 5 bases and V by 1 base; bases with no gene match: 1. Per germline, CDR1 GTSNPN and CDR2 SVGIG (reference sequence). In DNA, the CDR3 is TGTGCCTGGAGTGCGGGACTAGCGGGGGGGGAGACCCAGTACTTC. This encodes CAWSAGLAGGETQYF. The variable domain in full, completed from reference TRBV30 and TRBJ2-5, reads SQTIHQWPATLVQPVGSPLSLECTVEGTSNPNLYWYRQAAGRGLQLLFYSVGIGQISSEVPQNLSASRPQDRQFILSSKKLLLSDSGFYLCAWSAGLAGGETQYFGPGTRLLVL.

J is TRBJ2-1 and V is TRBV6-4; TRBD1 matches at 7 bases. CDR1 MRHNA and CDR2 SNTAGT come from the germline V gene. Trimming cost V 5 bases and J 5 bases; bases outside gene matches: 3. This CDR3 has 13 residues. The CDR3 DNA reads TGTGCCAGCAGTTCTCAGGGGGACAATGAGCAGTTCTTC. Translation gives CASSSQGDNEQFF.

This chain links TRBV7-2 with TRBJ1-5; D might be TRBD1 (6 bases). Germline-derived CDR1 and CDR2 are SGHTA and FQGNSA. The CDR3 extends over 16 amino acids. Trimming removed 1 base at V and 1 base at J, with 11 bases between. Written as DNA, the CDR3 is TGTGCCAGCAGCTTAGTTGGGGGCGGGAGCAATCAGCCCCAGCATTTT. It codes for CASSLVGGGSNQPQHF. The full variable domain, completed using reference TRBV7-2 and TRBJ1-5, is GAGVSQSPSNKVTEKGKDVELRCDPISGHTALYWYRQSLGQGLEFLIYFQGNSAPDKSGLPSDRFSAERTGGSVSTLTIQRTQQEDSAVYLCASSLVGGGSNQPQHFGDGTRLSIL.

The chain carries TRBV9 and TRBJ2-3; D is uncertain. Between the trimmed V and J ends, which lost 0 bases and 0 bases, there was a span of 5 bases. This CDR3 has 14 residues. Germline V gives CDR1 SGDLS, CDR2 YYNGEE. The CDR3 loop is CASSVDSSTDTQYF. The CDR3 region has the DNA TGTGCCAGCAGCGTAGACTCCAGCACAGATACGCAGTATTTT.

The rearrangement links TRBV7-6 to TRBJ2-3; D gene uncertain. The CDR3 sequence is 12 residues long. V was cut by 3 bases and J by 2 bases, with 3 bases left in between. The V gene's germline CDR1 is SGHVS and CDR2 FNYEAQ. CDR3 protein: CASSFLTDTQYF. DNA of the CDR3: TGTGCCAGCAGCTTCCTCACAGATACGCAGTATTTT.

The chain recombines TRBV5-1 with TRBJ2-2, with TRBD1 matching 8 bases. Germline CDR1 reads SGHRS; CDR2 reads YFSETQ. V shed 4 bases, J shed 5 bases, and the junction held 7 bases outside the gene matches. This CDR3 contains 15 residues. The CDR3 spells CASSAQTGETGELFF. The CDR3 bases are TGCGCCAGCAGCGCACAGACAGGGGAAACCGGGGAGCTGTTTTTT. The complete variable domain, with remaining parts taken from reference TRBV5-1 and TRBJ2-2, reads KAGVTQTPRYLIKTRGQQVTLSCSPISGHRSVSWYQQTPGQGLQFLFEYFSETQRNKGNFPGRFSGRQFSNSRSEMNVSTLELGDSALYLCASSAQTGETGELFFGEGSRLTVL.

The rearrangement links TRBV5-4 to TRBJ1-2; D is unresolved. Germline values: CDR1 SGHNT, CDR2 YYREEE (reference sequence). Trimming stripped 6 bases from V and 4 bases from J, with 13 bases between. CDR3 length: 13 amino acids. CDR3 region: CASTRPDFYGYTF. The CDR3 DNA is TGTGCCAGCACCAGGCCGGACTTCTATGGCTACACCTTC.

CDR3 sequence reads: CASSPGTGGALAKNIQYF. The CDR3 DNA reads TGTGCCAGCAGTCCCGGGACAGGGGGCGCGTTGGCCAAAAACATTCAGTACTTC. The rearrangement joins TRBV5-4 to TRBJ2-4; 12 positions match TRBD1. CDR3 size: 18 residues. Germline CDR1 and CDR2: SGHNT and YYREEE (reference sequence). With V trimmed by 5 bases and J by 1 base, 10 bases remained unmatched.

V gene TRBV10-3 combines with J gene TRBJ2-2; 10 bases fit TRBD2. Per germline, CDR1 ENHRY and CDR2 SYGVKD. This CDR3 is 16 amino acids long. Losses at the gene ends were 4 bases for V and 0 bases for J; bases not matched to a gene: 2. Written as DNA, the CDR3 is TGTGCCATCAGTGGAGGACTAGCGGCGAACACCGGGGAGCTGTTTTTT. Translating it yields CAISGGLAANTGELFF.

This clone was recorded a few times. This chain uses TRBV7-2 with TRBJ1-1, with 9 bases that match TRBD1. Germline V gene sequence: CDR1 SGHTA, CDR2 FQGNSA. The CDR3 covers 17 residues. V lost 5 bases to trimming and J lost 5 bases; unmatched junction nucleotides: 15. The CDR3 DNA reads TGTGCCAGCAGCGCCGTGGGGGGCGGACAGGGGAAGACTGAAGCTTTCTTT. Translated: CASSAVGGGQGKTEAFF. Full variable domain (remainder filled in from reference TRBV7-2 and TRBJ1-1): GAGVSQSPSNKVTEKGKDVELRCDPISGHTALYWYRQSLGQGLEFLIYFQGNSAPDKSGLPSDRFSAERTGGSVSTLTIQRTQQEDSAVYLCASSAVGGGQGKTEAFFGQGTRLTVV.

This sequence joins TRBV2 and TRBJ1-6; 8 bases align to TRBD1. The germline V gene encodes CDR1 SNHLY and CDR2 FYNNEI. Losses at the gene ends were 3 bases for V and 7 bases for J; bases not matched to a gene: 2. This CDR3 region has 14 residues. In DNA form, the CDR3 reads TGTGCCAGCAGTGATCAGGGGGCGAATTCACCCCTCCACTTT. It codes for CASSDQGANSPLHF.

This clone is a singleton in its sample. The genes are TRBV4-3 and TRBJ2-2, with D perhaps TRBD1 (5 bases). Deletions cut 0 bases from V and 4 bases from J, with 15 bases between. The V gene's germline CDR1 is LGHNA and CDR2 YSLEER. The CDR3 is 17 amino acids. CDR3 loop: CASSQDPVGVGTGELFF. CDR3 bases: TGCGCCAGCAGCCAAGATCCTGTAGGGGTGGGCACCGGGGAGCTGTTTTTT.